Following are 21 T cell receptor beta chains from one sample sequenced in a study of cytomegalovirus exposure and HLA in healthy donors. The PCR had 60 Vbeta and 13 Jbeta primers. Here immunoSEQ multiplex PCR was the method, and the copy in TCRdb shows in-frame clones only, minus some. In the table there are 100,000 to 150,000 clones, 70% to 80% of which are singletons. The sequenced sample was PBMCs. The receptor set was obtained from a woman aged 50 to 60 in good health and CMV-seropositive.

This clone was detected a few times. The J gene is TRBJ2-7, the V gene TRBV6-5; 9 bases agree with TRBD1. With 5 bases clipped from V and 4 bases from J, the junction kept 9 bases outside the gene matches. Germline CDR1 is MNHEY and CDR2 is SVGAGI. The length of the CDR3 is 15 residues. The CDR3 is CASSRPGTGRYEQYF. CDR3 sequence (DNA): TGTGCCAGCAGTAGGCCCGGGACAGGGAGATACGAGCAGTACTTC.

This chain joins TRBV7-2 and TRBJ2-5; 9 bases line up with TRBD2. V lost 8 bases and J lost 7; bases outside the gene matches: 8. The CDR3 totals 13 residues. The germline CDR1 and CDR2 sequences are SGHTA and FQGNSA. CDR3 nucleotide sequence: TGTGCCAGCCTGCCGGGACTAGCAGGGACCCAGTACTTC. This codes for CASLPGLAGTQYF.

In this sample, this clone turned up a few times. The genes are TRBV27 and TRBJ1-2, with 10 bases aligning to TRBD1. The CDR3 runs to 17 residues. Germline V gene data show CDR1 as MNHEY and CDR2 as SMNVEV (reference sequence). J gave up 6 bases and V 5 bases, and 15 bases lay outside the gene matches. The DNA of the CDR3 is TGTGCCAGCAGTGGCCGGGGACAGGGGAGGGGGATTCATGGCTACACCTTC. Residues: CASSGRGQGRGIHGYTF.

The CDR3 DNA reads as TGTGCCAGCAGCTTAGCGGGGAAGCTCACAGATACGCAGTATTTT. This translates into CASSLAGKLTDTQYF. The J gene is TRBJ2-3, the V gene TRBV13, with D tentatively TRBD2 (5 bases). V gave up 1 base and J gave up 2 bases, with 10 bases separating them. This CDR3 comprises 15 residues. Germline V CDR1 and CDR2: PRHDT, FYEKMQ (reference sequence).

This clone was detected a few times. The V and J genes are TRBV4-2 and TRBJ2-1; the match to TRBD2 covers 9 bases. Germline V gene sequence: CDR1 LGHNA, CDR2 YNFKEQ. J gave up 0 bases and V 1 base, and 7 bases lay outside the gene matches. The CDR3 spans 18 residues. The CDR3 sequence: CASSQVPRLADSYNEQFF. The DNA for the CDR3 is TGTGCCAGCAGCCAAGTCCCTAGACTAGCGGACTCCTACAATGAGCAGTTCTTC.

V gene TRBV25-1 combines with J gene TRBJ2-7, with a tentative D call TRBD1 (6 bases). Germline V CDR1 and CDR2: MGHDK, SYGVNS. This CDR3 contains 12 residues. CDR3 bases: TGTAACAGGGTAGCGTCGATCTACGAGCAGTACTTC. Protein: CNRVASIYEQYF.

The CDR3 DNA is TGTGCCAGCAGTCGGGATAATGGGTCCTACGAGCAGTACTTC. It specifies CASSRDNGSYEQYF. The genes are TRBV2 and TRBJ2-7, with a possible D match to TRBD2 (5 bases). V lost 5 bases and J lost 1, with 12 bases in between. This CDR3 comprises 14 residues. Germline lookup yields CDR1 SNHLY and CDR2 FYNNEI.

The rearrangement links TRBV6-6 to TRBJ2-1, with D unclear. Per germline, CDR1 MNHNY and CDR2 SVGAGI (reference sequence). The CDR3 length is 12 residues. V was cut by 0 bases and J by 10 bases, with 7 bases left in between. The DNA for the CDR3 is TGTGCCAGCAGTTACTCGACACGGGAGCAGTTCTTC. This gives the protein CASSYSTREQFF.

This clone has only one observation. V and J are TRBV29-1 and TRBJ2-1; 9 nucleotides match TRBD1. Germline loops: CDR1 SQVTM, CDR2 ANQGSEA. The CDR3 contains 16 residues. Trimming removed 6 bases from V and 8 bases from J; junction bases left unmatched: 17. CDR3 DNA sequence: TGCAGCGTCCCTAAACCCCCGGGACAGGGAGGTTATGAGCAGTTCTTC. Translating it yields CSVPKPPGQGGYEQFF.

CDR3 loop: CASSANPPGSGGYEQYF. CDR3 sequence (DNA): TGTGCCAGCAGCGCAAATCCTCCTGGATCCGGGGGCTACGAGCAGTACTTC. This chain links TRBV7-8 with TRBJ2-7; perhaps TRBD2 as D (6 bases). Trimming stripped 5 bases from V and 3 bases from J, with 23 bases between. Germline loops: CDR1 SGHVS, CDR2 FQNEAQ. The CDR3 is made up of 17 amino acids.

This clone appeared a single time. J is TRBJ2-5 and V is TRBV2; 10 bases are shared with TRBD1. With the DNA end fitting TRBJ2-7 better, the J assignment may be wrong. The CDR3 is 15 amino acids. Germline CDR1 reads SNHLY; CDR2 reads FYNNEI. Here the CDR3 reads CASSERDRGVYEQYF. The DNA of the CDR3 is TGTGCCAGCAGTGAAAGGGACAGGGGAGTCTACGAGCAGTACTTC.

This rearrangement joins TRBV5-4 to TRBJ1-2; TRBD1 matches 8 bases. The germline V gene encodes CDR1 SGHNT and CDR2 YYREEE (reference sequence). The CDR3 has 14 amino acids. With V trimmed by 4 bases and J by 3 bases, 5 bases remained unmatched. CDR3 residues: CASSRPTGDYGYTF. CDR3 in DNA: TGTGCCAGCAGCCGGCCGACAGGGGACTATGGCTACACCTTC.

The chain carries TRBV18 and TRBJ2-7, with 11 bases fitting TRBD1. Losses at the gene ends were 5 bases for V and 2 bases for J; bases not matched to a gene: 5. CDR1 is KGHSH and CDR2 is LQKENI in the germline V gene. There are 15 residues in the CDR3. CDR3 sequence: CASSAGQGAPYEQYF. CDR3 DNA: TGTGCCAGCTCAGCCGGACAGGGGGCCCCCTACGAGCAGTACTTC.

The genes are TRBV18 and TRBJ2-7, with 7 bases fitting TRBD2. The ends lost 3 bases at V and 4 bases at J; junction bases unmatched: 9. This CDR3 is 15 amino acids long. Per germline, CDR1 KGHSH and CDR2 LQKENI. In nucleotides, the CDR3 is TGTGCCAGCTCACCTATTACCGGGAGGCCGTACGAGCAGTACTTC. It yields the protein CASSPITGRPYEQYF. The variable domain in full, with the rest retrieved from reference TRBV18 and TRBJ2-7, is NAGVMQNPRHLVRRRGQEARLRCSPMKGHSHVYWYRQLPEEGLKFMVYLQKENIIDESGMPKERFSAEFPKEGPSILRIQQVVRGDSAAYFCASSPITGRPYEQYFGPGTRLTVT.

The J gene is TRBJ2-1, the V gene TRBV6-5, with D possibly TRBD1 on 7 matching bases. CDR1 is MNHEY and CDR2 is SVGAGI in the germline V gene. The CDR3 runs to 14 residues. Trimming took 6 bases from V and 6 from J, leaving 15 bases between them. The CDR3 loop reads CASSPGQGGNEQFF. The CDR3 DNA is TGTGCCAGCAGCCCCGGGCAGGGGGGCAATGAGCAGTTCTTC.

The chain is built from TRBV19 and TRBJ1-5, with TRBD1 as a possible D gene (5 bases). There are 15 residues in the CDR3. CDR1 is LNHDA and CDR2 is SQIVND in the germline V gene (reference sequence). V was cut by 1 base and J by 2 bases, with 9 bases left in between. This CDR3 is CASSIAGLGNQPQHF. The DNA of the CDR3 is TGTGCCAGTAGTATAGCAGGGTTGGGCAATCAGCCCCAGCATTTT.

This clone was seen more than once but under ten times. CDR3 DNA: TGTGCCAGCAGTTTCTTGAACACTGAAGCTTTCTTT. Protein sequence: CASSFLNTEAFF. The chain couples TRBV7-8 to TRBJ1-1; D is unclear. The CDR3 covers 12 residues. The V gene lost 6 bases and the J gene lost 0 bases, with 5 bases spanning the gap. CDR1 is SGHVS, CDR2 FQNEAQ, per germline.

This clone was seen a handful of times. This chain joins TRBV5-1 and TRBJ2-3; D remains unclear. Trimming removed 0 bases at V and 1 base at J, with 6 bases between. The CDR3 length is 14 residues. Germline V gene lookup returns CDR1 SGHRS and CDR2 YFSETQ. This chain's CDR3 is CASSLAGGTDTQYF. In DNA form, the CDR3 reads TGCGCCAGCAGCTTGGCCGGTGGCACAGATACGCAGTATTTT.

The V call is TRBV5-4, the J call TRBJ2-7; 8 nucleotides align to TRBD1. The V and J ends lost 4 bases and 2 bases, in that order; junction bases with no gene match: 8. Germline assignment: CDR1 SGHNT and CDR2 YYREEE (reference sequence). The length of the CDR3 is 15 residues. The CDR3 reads CASSPGTGGTYEQYF. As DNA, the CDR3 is TGTGCCAGCAGCCCCGGGACAGGTGGGACCTACGAGCAGTACTTC.

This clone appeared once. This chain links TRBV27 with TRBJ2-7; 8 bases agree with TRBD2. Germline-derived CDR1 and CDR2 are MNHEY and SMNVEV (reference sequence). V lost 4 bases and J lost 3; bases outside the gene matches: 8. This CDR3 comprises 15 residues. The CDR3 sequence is CASSSRFSGNYEQYF. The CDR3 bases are TGTGCCAGCAGTTCCCGGTTTAGCGGGAACTACGAGCAGTACTTC.

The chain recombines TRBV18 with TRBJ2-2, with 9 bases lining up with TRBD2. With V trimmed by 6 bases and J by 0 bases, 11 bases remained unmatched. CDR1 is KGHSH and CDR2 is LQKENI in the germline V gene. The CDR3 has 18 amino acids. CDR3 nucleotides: TGTGCCAGCTCCCCTCCGGCTAGCGGGGCGTCGAACACCGGGGAGCTGTTTTTT. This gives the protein CASSPPASGASNTGELFF.